This TCR beta chain appears in the sequencing data of a study of T cells in Graves' hyperthyroidism and ophthalmopathy. Only a few counts were recorded for this clonotype. RNA transcripts were the template for amplifying TCR beta CDR3 regions. First-round RT-PCR of the TCR CDR3 relied on the HTBI primer set. MiXCR was run by TCRdb on the multiplex PCR reads, yielding one entry per CDR3 protein. The top ten hold around 27% of the sample, which has 500,000 to 550,000 distinct CDR3 sequences, 20% to 25% seen once. The authors deemed Graves' hyperthyroidism stable absent ophthalmopathy progression within 18 months. Subjects aged 18 to 65 presented with newly diagnosed hyperthyroidism of less than 2 months' duration. Diagnoses were established using clinical symptoms, serum thyroxine and TRAb, thyroid ultrasound and orbital computed tomography. The PBMCs were sourced from fresh peripheral blood (approximately 10 ml).

This clonotype was obtained from a man aged 18 to 30 with Graves' hyperthyroidism. The source material was blood.

The CDR3 loop is CSARPRGGKETQYF. In nucleotides, the CDR3 is TGCAGTGCTAGACCTCGGGGGGGGAAAGAGACCCAGTACTTC. V gene TRBV20-1 combines with J gene TRBJ2-5; 8 bases are shared with TRBD2. This CDR3 region has 14 residues. J was trimmed by 3 bases and V by 2 bases; bases with no gene match: 5. Looked up from germline, CDR1 is DFQATT and CDR2 is SNEGSKA (reference sequence).